The 20 T cell receptor beta chains given below trace back to one sample, sequenced in a study of response to subunit inactivated influenza vaccine. TCRdb processed the RT-PCR reads anew with MiXCR; each CDR3 protein has one entry. The sample has hundreds of thousands of distinct CDR3 sequences, 12% to 15% seen once; the top ten hold about 7.4%. The sequences come from PBMCs from blood, collected around 15 days before vaccination. Source of these receptors: a man over 45 who received an inactivated influenza vaccine.

The chain couples TRBV27 to TRBJ2-7; possibly TRBD1 or TRBD2 for D (5 bases each). Germline V gene sequence: CDR1 MNHEY, CDR2 SMNVEV (reference sequence). This CDR3 is 13 amino acids long. The V end was cut by 6 bases, the J end by 4 bases, with 13 bases between. The CDR3 spells CASSTIGAYEQYF. The CDR3 DNA follows: TGTGCCAGCAGCACGATCGGGGCGTACGAGCAGTACTTC.

The chain is built from TRBV3-1 and TRBJ2-3, with TRBD2 matching over 15 bases. The CDR3 consists of 15 residues. Germline assignment: CDR1 LGHDT and CDR2 YNNKEL (reference sequence). Trimming at V came to 0 bases and at J to 8 bases, leaving 0 bases not matched to a gene. CDR3 sequence (DNA): TGTGCCAGCAGCCAAGAGGGACTAGCGGGGGGTACGCAGTATTTT. It is translated as CASSQEGLAGGTQYF.

The sample holds a few counts of this clonotype. The chain has TRBV7-2 and TRBJ2-7; 13 bases match TRBD2. CDR3 length: 17 residues. The V gene's germline CDR1 is SGHTA and CDR2 FQGNSA. Trimming at V came to 0 bases and at J to 3 bases, leaving 5 bases not matched to a gene. The CDR3 loop is CASSLATGLAGIYEQYF. CDR3 DNA: TGTGCCAGCAGCTTAGCGACGGGACTAGCGGGAATCTACGAGCAGTACTTC.

This clonotype appeared many times. V and J are TRBV12-3 or TRBV12-4 and TRBJ2-5; 10 nucleotides align to TRBD1. The CDR3 sequence is 14 residues long. Trimming took 6 bases from V and 6 from J; bases not matched to a gene: 7. In DNA form, the CDR3 reads TGTGCCAGCAGCGGTTGGACAGGGGGAAAGACCCAGTACTTC. Protein: CASSGWTGGKTQYF.

V and J are TRBV20-1 and TRBJ2-2; 8 bases fit TRBD2. Germline V gene sequence: CDR1 DFQATT, CDR2 SNEGSKA (reference sequence). This CDR3 has 16 amino acids. V gave up 1 base and J gave up 5 bases; unmatched junction bases: 9. The CDR3 DNA sequence: TGCAGTGCTAGAGGCGGGCTAGCGGGCTCGACCGGGGAGCTGTTTTTT. It encodes CSARGGLAGSTGELFF.

The chain combines TRBV7-6 with TRBJ2-7; no reliable D call. With 2 bases removed from V and 7 bases from J, the gap between germline ends came to 18 bases. The CDR3 extends over 15 amino acids. Germline V gene lookup returns CDR1 SGHVS and CDR2 FNYEAQ. The CDR3 coding sequence is TGTGCCAGCAGCTTAATCCAGATTTCCTCCGGGGAGCAGTACTTC. The encoded protein is CASSLIQISSGEQYF.

This clonotype was counted between two and nine times. The rearrangement uses TRBV4-3 and TRBJ2-7, with D possibly called TRBD1 or TRBD2 (5 bases each). The CDR3 length is 15 residues. Germline V gives CDR1 LGHNA, CDR2 YSLEER. With 0 bases removed from V and 2 bases from J, the gap between germline ends came to 11 bases. The CDR3 DNA sequence: TGCGCCAGCAGCCAAGATCGGCAGGGAGCCTACGAGCAGTACTTC. Amino acids: CASSQDRQGAYEQYF.

This clonotype has more than one count but fewer than ten. The rearrangement links TRBV3-1 to TRBJ2-1, with TRBD1 identical over 8 bases. This CDR3 is 15 amino acids long. The J segment lost 7 bases and the V segment lost 3 bases, leaving 8 bases of the junction unmatched. The germline gives CDR1 LGHDT, CDR2 YNNKEL (reference sequence). CDR3 DNA: TGTGCCAGCAGCCATGGGCAGGACAGGGCGAATGAGCAGTTCTTC. Translating gives CASSHGQDRANEQFF.

This clonotype has ten or more counts. This chain connects TRBV7-9 to TRBJ1-2; D not resolved. CDR1 SEHNR and CDR2 FQNEAQ come from the germline V gene (reference sequence). CDR3 length: 13 residues. Between the trimmed V and J ends, which lost 3 bases and 6 bases, there was a span of 11 bases. The CDR3 sequence: CASSFGFYDGYTF. CDR3 nucleotide sequence: TGTGCCAGCAGCTTCGGGTTCTACGATGGCTACACCTTC.

The chain joins TRBV20-1 to TRBJ2-3; D is unresolved. The CDR3 extends over 11 amino acids. Germline lookup yields CDR1 DFQATT and CDR2 SNEGSKA (reference sequence). The ends were cut back, 0 bases at V and 10 bases at J, with 8 bases in the middle. CDR3 protein: CSARDYKAQYF. For the CDR3, the DNA is TGCAGTGCTAGAGATTACAAGGCGCAGTATTTT.

This clonotype turned up a few times. The CDR3 DNA sequence: TGCAGCGTTGTGCCGGCGGTGGGGTACCAAGAGACCCAGTACTTC. Residues: CSVVPAVGYQETQYF. The chain has TRBV29-1 and TRBJ2-5; D gene ambiguous. The CDR3 loop spans 15 amino acids. The germline V and J ends were trimmed by 4 bases and 0 bases, with 15 bases remaining between them. From germline, CDR1 is SQVTM and CDR2 ANQGSEA.

V is TRBV20-1 and J is TRBJ1-2, with 8 positions matching TRBD1. The CDR3 sequence is 13 residues long. CDR1 is DFQATT and CDR2 is SNEGSKA in the germline V gene (reference sequence). V trimming: 4 bases; J trimming: 3 bases; junction bases outside the gene matches: 4. The CDR3 sequence: CSATWTGHYGYTF. Written as DNA, the CDR3 is TGCAGTGCTACCTGGACAGGGCACTATGGCTACACCTTC.

This clonotype appeared a few times. This rearrangement joins TRBV6-1 to TRBJ1-2, with a weak D call TRBD1 (5 bases). The V and J ends lost 5 bases and 4 bases respectively, with 17 bases between them. Germline CDR1 and CDR2: MNHNS and SASEGT. CDR3 size: 15 residues. The CDR3 region is CASSPEGKGVYGYTF. The CDR3 region has the DNA TGTGCCAGCAGTCCTGAAGGGAAAGGGGTCTATGGCTACACCTTC.

There are many counts of this clonotype. This rearrangement joins TRBV5-1 to TRBJ2-7; 11 nucleotides agree with TRBD2. This CDR3 region has 14 residues. V trimming: 4 bases; J trimming: 4 bases; junction bases outside the gene matches: 4. Germline assignment: CDR1 SGHRS and CDR2 YFSETQ. The CDR3 DNA reads as TGCGCCAGCAGCCGAGGGACTAGCGGATACGAGCAGTACTTC. This gives the protein CASSRGTSGYEQYF.

This clonotype has a handful of counts. The chain joins TRBV15 to TRBJ1-1; D uncertain. The CDR3 runs to 14 residues. The V gene lost 5 bases and the J gene lost 10 bases, with 20 bases spanning the gap. CDR1 is LNHNV and CDR2 is YYDKDF in the germline V gene (reference sequence). CDR3 residues: CATSQTWGHKGAFF. The CDR3 nucleotides read TGTGCCACCAGCCAAACTTGGGGTCATAAGGGAGCTTTCTTT.

V usage is TRBV28 and J usage is TRBJ2-7; D is undetermined. Trimming stripped 7 bases from V and 6 bases from J, with 19 bases between. Germline V gene data show CDR1 as MDHEN and CDR2 as SYDVKM. This CDR3 has 14 amino acids. CDR3 sequence (DNA): TGTGCCAGCATGTCCGGACCGGATCTAGGCGAGCAGTACTTC. Its protein is CASMSGPDLGEQYF.

J is TRBJ2-3 and V is TRBV5-1, with 10 bases lining up with TRBD2. This CDR3 region has 17 residues. Germline V gene lookup returns CDR1 SGHRS and CDR2 YFSETQ. V was pared by 4 bases and J by 4 bases, with 12 bases of the junction left unmatched. In nucleotides, the CDR3 is TGCGCCAGCAGCCACGTAGCGGGACTAGCGCTTTCAGATACGCAGTATTTT. It codes for CASSHVAGLALSDTQYF.

The gene calls are TRBV10-3 and TRBJ2-6; 7 nucleotides agree with TRBD1. The CDR3 runs to 18 residues. Trimming took 0 bases from V and 2 from J; bases not matched to a gene: 7. Per germline, CDR1 ENHRY and CDR2 SYGVKD. The CDR3 loop reads CAISESRGRGTGANVLTF. DNA for the CDR3: TGTGCCATCAGTGAGTCGAGGGGCAGGGGGACTGGGGCCAACGTCCTGACTTTC.

With regard to this clonotype: Given a much more abundant clone one base away, this may be a read error. The chain uses TRBV5-1 and TRBJ2-1; 8 positions match TRBD2. CDR1 is SGHRS and CDR2 is YFSETQ in the germline V gene. This CDR3 region has 15 residues. The CDR3: CASSLGTSRANEQLF. Written as DNA, the CDR3 is TGCGCCAGCAGCTTGGGGACTAGCAGGGCCAATGAGCAGCTCTTC.

The chain links TRBV20-1 to TRBJ1-2, with 7 positions matching TRBD1. Germline lookup yields CDR1 DFQATT and CDR2 SNEGSKA (reference sequence). V was clipped by 6 bases and J by 4 bases; unmatched bases: 11. The CDR3 extends over 14 amino acids. The chain's CDR3 is CSAITRDSSYGYTF. DNA of the CDR3: TGCAGTGCCATAACCCGGGACAGCAGCTATGGCTACACCTTC.